This is a list of T cell receptor beta chains from one sample in a study of T cell repertoires in ileal Crohn's disease. The method was immunoSEQ multiplex PCR; TCRdb's version includes in-frame clones alone and lacks a portion of them. The data hold about 4,200 clones, with 76% observed a single time. The material sequenced was ileal tissue. The receptors derive from an adult with Crohn's disease. The CDR3 runs from the conserved cysteine through the conserved F or W. The D gene is left open where the match is weak. Part of the rows lack a size; the others show once, few, many or a class for expanded clones.

CDR3aa,CDR3nt,len,abundance,j_gene,d_gene,v_gene
CASSPGPEGEAFF,TGCGCCAGCAGCCCAGGACCCGAGGGTGAAGCTTTCTTT,13,-,TRBJ1-1,-,TRBV5-1
CASTRASGLYEQYF,TGTGCCAGTACTAGGGCTAGCGGGCTTTACGAGCAGTACTTC,14,-,TRBJ2-7,TRBD2,TRBV28
CASTGGAWNTEAFF,TGTGCCAGTACGGGGGGGGCGTGGAACACTGAAGCTTTCTTT,14,once,TRBJ1-1,-,TRBV19
CSVTPGETQYF,TGCAGCGTTACCCCAGGGGAGACCCAGTACTTC,11,-,TRBJ2-5,-,TRBV29-1
CASSGNRGIGQPQHF,TGTGCCAGCAGTGGAAACAGGGGCATCGGGCAGCCCCAGCATTTT,15,-,TRBJ1-5,TRBD1,TRBV6-1
CASRDSDTGELFF,TGCGCCAGCAGGGACAGCGACACCGGGGAGCTGTTTTTT,13,-,TRBJ2-2,-,TRBV5-1
CASSSRSPTNEKLFF,TGTGCCAGCAGCTCGCGGTCACCGACCAATGAAAAACTGTTTTTT,15,-,TRBJ1-4,-,TRBV7-9
CANSYGTGGTYEQYF,TGTGCCAACTCCTACGGGACAGGGGGGACCTACGAGCAGTACTTC,15,-,TRBJ2-7,TRBD1,TRBV6-1
CASRQGEYNEQFF,TGTGCCAGCAGACAGGGGGAATACAATGAGCAGTTCTTC,13,few,TRBJ2-1,TRBD1,TRBV27
CASSPPWGNEQFF,TGTGCCAGCAGCCCCCCATGGGGGAATGAGCAGTTCTTC,13,-,TRBJ2-1,-,TRBV7-2
CASSPLWTDMNTEAFF,TGTGCCAGCAGTCCGCTCTGGACAGACATGAACACTGAAGCTTTCTTT,16,-,TRBJ1-1,-,TRBV7-9
CSVAQQGNTEAFF,TGCAGCGTTGCCCAACAGGGGAACACTGAAGCTTTCTTT,13,-,TRBJ1-1,-,TRBV29-1
CALRRRTGAKPYGYTF,TGTGCCCTACGGAGAAGGACCGGGGCGAAGCCCTATGGCTACACCTTC,16,-,TRBJ1-2,-,TRBV30
CASSGVPSETQYF,TGTGCCAGCAGTGGGGTACCAAGCGAGACCCAGTACTTC,13,few,TRBJ2-5,-,TRBV2
CASSYERAEETQYF,TGCGCCAGCAGCTATGAGCGGGCGGAAGAGACCCAGTACTTC,14,-,TRBJ2-5,-,TRBV4-1
CASSRDGDHSPLHF,TGTGCCAGCAGCCGCGACGGGGATCATTCACCCCTCCACTTT,14,-,TRBJ1-6,-,TRBV7-9
CASSLAAYSTGELFF,TGTGCCAGCAGCTTAGCGGCTTACTCCACCGGGGAGCTGTTTTTT,15,once,TRBJ2-2,-,TRBV7-2
CASSLAEGRDNEQFF,TGCGCCAGCAGCTTGGCCGAGGGAAGGGACAATGAGCAGTTCTTC,15,-,TRBJ2-1,-,TRBV5-1
CASSQLPLSSYNEQFF,TGCGCCAGCAGCCAGCTCCCTCTTAGCTCCTACAATGAGCAGTTCTTC,16,-,TRBJ2-1,-,TRBV4-3
CASSELQGQLNTEAFF,TGTGCCAGCAGTGAACTTCAGGGACAGCTGAACACTGAAGCTTTCTTT,16,-,TRBJ1-1,TRBD1,TRBV2
CASSEARGAGYGYTF,TGTGCCAGCAGTGAAGCGCGGGGCGCAGGCTATGGCTACACCTTC,15,once,TRBJ1-2,-,TRBV6-1
CASRLDQNTGELFF,TGTGCCAGCAGACTAGACCAGAACACCGGGGAGCTGTTTTTT,14,few,TRBJ2-2,-,TRBV2
CAWSVGGTGGNTIYF,TGTGCCTGGAGTGTAGGGGGGACTGGTGGAAACACCATATATTTT,15,-,TRBJ1-3,-,TRBV30
CASSYDSPPTGPGYGYTF,TGTGCCAGCAGCTATGATAGCCCTCCGACAGGCCCCGGTTATGGCTACACCTTC,18,once,TRBJ1-2,-,TRBV4-2
CASSESLASFEQYF,TGCGCCAGCAGTGAGTCGTTGGCCTCCTTCGAGCAGTACTTC,14,-,TRBJ2-7,-,TRBV10-1
CASTTPRGPTSGNTIYF,TGTGCCAGCACGACCCCACGGGGTCCCACCTCTGGAAACACCATATATTTT,17,once,TRBJ1-3,-,TRBV6-4
CASSYAEVTGELFF,TGTGCCAGCAGTTACGCAGAAGTGACCGGGGAGCTGTTTTTT,14,-,TRBJ2-2,-,TRBV6-6
CASSRYRDKTYEQYF,TGCGCCAGCAGCCGCTACCGGGACAAAACCTACGAGCAGTACTTC,15,once,TRBJ2-7,-,TRBV4-3
CASSLALGGQTVFDTQYF,TGCGCCAGCAGCTTGGCGCTAGGCGGACAGACCGTTTTTGATACGCAGTATTTT,18,-,TRBJ2-3,-,TRBV5-1
CASSGKRTVSNQPQHF,TGTGCCAGCAGTGGAAAAAGGACAGTTAGCAATCAGCCCCAGCATTTT,16,few,TRBJ1-5,-,TRBV6-6
CASRAPRDNLPRGYTF,TGTGCCAGCAGAGCGCCCCGGGATAACCTCCCCAGAGGCTACACCTTC,16,-,TRBJ1-2,-,TRBV5-6
CASRNTGYGYTF,TGCGCCAGCAGGAATACAGGGTATGGCTACACCTTC,12,-,TRBJ1-2,-,TRBV5-1
CASSERGGMEPQHF,TGTGCCAGCAGTGAACGGGGAGGAATGGAGCCCCAGCATTTT,14,-,TRBJ1-5,-,TRBV2
CASSFPGTPEAFF,TGTGCCAGCAGCTTCCCAGGGACCCCTGAAGCTTTCTTT,13,-,TRBJ1-1,-,TRBV7-2
CASSLADRVTDTQYF,TGTGCCAGCAGCTTGGCGGACAGGGTCACAGATACGCAGTATTTT,15,-,TRBJ2-3,TRBD1,TRBV5-6
CASSSPTGNTGNTIYF,TGTGCCAGCAGTTCCCCGACAGGGAACACTGGAAACACCATATATTTT,16,-,TRBJ1-3,TRBD1,TRBV28
CASSSGTSGEAGANVLTF,TGTGCCAGCAGCTCAGGGACTAGCGGGGAGGCTGGGGCCAACGTCCTGACTTTC,18,-,TRBJ2-6,TRBD2,TRBV7-3
CASSLAQGNSPLHF,TGTGCCAGCAGCTTAGCGCAGGGGAATTCACCCCTCCACTTT,14,few,TRBJ1-6,-,TRBV7-2
CASSPIGNEQFF,TGTGCCAGCAGTCCAATAGGGAATGAGCAGTTCTTC,12,few,TRBJ2-1,-,TRBV7-9
CASSKGRTLQARSYEQYF,TGTGCCAGCAGCAAAGGCAGGACATTGCAGGCTCGATCCTACGAGCAGTACTTC,18,-,TRBJ2-7,-,TRBV21-1
CASSQVPREFRNEKLFF,TGCGCCAGCAGCCAAGTTCCGAGAGAGTTTCGCAATGAAAAACTGTTTTTT,17,-,TRBJ1-4,-,TRBV4-1
CASSVGLSGPTDTQYF,TGTGCCAGCAGCGTGGGACTATCGGGCCCGACAGATACGCAGTATTTT,16,-,TRBJ2-3,TRBD2,TRBV7-6
CASSLARHNEQFF,TGTGCCAGCTCACTAGCTCGCCACAATGAGCAGTTCTTC,13,-,TRBJ2-1,-,TRBV18
CASSPDSTNTEAFF,TGCGCCAGCAGCCCAGACAGTACGAACACTGAAGCTTTCTTT,14,-,TRBJ1-1,-,TRBV5-1
CASSLTGGRNEQFF,TGTGCCAGCAGCTTAACGGGGGGCCGCAATGAGCAGTTCTTC,14,-,TRBJ2-1,-,TRBV7-9
CASSLGQGAVTGELFF,TGTGCCAGCAGCTTAGGACAGGGGGCTGTAACCGGGGAGCTGTTTTTT,16,-,TRBJ2-2,TRBD1,TRBV7-6
CASIPQGRQVYGYTF,TGTGCCAGTATACCGCAGGGGCGCCAGGTATATGGCTACACTTTC,15,-,TRBJ1-2,-,TRBV19
CASSRPRQGIGFGNTIYF,TGTGCCAGCAGTCGACCCAGACAGGGGATAGGGTTTGGAAACACCATATATTTT,18,-,TRBJ1-3,-,TRBV21-1
CASSLVTSGYNEQFF,TGCGCCAGCAGCTTGGTGACTAGCGGATACAATGAGCAGTTCTTC,15,-,TRBJ2-1,TRBD2,TRBV5-1
CASSSRQEDEKLFF,TGTGCCAGCAGTTCTAGACAGGAGGATGAAAAACTGTTTTTT,14,-,TRBJ1-4,-,TRBV6-5
CASSIQGLAGARGHEQYF,TGCGCCAGCAGCATACAGGGACTAGCGGGAGCTCGGGGCCACGAGCAGTACTTC,18,-,TRBJ2-7,TRBD2,TRBV5-1
CASSLRVRRNLAQHF,TGTGCCAGCAGTTTGAGGGTGAGGCGGAACTTGGCCCAGCATTTT,15,-,TRBJ1-5,-,TRBV28
CASSLTSGYTDTQYF,TGCGCCAGCAGCTTGACTAGCGGGTACACAGATACGCAGTATTTT,15,-,TRBJ2-3,TRBD2,TRBV5-1
CASSRLAGVFNEQFF,TGTGCCAGCAGCCGACTAGCGGGAGTTTTCAATGAGCAGTTCTTC,15,-,TRBJ2-1,TRBD2,TRBV6-9
CASSLRRDVPEAFF,TGTGCCAGCAGTCTTCGACGGGACGTGCCTGAAGCTTTCTTT,14,once,TRBJ1-1,-,TRBV27
CASSSGLAGYEQYF,TGTGCCAGCAGCTCGGGATTAGCGGGCTACGAGCAGTACTTC,14,-,TRBJ2-7,TRBD2,TRBV11-3
CASKDQITDTQYF,TGTGCCAGCAAGGACCAAATCACAGATACGCAGTATTTT,13,once,TRBJ2-3,-,TRBV2
CASSRGAGNTEAFF,TGTGCCAGCTCGCGGGGGGCGGGGAACACTGAAGCTTTCTTT,14,-,TRBJ1-1,-,TRBV18
CASSDRQGVTGELFF,TGCGCCAGCAGCGACAGACAGGGTGTCACCGGGGAGCTGTTTTTT,15,-,TRBJ2-2,TRBD1,TRBV10-1
CASSSPGRYGYTF,TGTGCCAGCAGTTCCCCAGGGCGCTATGGCTACACCTTC,13,-,TRBJ1-2,-,TRBV6-5